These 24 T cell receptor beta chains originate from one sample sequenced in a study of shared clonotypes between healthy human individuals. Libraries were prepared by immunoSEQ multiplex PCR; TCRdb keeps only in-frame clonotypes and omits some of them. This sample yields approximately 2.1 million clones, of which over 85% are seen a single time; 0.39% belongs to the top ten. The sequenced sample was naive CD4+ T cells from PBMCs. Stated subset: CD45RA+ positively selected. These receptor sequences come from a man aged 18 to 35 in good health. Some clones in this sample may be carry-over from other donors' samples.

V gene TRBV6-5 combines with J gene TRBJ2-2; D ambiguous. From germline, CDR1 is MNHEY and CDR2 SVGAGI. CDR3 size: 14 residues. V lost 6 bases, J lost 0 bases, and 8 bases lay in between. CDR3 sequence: CASRQRPNTGELFF. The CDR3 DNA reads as TGTGCCAGCAGACAAAGACCGAACACCGGGGAGCTGTTTTTT.

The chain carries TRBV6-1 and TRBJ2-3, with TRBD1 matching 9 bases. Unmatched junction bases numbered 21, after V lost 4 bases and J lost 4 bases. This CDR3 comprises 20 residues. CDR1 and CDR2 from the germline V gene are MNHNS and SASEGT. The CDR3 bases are TGTGCCAGCAGTGCCTTGGGTTTGGTTTTGGGACAGGGAATAGCAGATACGCAGTATTTT. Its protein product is CASSALGLVLGQGIADTQYF.

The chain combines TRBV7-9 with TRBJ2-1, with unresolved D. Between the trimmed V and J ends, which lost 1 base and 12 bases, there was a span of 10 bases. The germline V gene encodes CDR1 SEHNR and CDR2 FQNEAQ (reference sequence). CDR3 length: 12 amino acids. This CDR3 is CASSLDGAGQFF. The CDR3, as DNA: TGTGCCAGCAGCTTAGACGGCGCCGGGCAGTTCTTC.

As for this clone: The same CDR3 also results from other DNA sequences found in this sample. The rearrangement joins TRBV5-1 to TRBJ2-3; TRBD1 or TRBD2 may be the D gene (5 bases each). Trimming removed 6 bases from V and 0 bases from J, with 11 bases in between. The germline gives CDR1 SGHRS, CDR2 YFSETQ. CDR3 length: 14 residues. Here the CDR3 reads CASTPGPSTDTQYF. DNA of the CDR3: TGCGCCAGCACACCGGGACCAAGCACAGATACGCAGTATTTT.

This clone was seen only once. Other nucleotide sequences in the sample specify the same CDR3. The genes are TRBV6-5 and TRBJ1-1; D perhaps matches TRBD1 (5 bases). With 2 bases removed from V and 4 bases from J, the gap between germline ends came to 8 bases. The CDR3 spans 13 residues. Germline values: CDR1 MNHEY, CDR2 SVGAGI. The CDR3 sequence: CASSYRQSTEAFF. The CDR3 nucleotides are TGTGCCAGCAGTTACCGACAGAGCACTGAAGCTTTCTTT.

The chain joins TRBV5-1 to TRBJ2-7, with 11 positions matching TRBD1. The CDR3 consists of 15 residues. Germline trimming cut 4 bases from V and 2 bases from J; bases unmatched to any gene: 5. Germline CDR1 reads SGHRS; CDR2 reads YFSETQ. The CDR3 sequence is CASSPPGQGAYEQYF. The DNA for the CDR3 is TGCGCCAGCAGCCCCCCGGGACAGGGGGCCTACGAGCAGTACTTC.

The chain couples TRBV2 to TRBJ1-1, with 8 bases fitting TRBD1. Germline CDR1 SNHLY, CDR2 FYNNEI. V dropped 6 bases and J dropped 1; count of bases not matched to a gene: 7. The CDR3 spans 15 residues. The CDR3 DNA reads TGTGCCAGCAGCCCGACAGGGGCAGGGAACACTGAAGCTTTCTTT. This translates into CASSPTGAGNTEAFF. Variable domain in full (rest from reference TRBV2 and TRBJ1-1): EPEVTQTPSHQVTQMGQEVILRCVPISNHLYFYWYRQILGQKVEFLVSFYNNEISEKSEIFDDQFSVERPDGSNFTLKIRSTKLEDSAMYFCASSPTGAGNTEAFFGQGTRLTVV.

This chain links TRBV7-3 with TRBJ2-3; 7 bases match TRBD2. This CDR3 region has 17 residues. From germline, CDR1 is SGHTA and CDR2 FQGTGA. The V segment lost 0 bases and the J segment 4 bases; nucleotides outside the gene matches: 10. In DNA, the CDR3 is TGTGCCAGCAGCTTAACGTTCGGCGGGAGTGAGGCAGATACGCAGTATTTT. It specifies CASSLTFGGSEADTQYF.

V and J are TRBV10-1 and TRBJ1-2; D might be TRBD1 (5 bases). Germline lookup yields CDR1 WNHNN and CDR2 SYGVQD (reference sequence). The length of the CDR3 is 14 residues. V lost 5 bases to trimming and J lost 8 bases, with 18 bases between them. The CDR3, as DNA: TGCGCCAGCAGTCCCGGGACCAAGTTCGTCGGCTACACCTTC. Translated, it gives CASSPGTKFVGYTF.

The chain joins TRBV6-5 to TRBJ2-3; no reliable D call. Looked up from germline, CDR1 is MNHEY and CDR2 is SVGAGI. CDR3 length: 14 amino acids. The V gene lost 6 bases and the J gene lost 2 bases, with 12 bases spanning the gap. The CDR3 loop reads CASSPQRVTDTQYF. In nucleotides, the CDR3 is TGTGCCAGCAGCCCTCAACGAGTCACAGATACGCAGTATTTT.

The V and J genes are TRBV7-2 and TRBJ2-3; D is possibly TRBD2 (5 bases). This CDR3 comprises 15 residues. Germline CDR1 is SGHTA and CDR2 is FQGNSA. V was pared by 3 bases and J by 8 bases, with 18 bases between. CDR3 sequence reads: CASSFRAGSPGTQYF. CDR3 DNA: TGTGCCAGCAGCTTTAGGGCGGGTTCTCCAGGTACGCAGTATTTT.

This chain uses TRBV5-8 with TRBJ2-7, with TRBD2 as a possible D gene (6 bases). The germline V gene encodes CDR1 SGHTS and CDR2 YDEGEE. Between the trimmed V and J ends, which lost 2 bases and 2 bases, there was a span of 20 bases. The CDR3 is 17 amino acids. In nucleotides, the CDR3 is TGTGCCAGCAGCTTCGGGGACTTCCTTAGGGGCGCCTACGAGCAGTACTTC. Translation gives CASSFGDFLRGAYEQYF.

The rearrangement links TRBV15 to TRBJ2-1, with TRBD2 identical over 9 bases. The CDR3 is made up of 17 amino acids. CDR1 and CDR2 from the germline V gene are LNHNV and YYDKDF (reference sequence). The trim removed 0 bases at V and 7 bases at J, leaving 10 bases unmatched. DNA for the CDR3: TGTGCCACCAGCAGAGAAAAACTAGCGGGCGGAGGGAATGAGCAGTTCTTC. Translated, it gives CATSREKLAGGGNEQFF.

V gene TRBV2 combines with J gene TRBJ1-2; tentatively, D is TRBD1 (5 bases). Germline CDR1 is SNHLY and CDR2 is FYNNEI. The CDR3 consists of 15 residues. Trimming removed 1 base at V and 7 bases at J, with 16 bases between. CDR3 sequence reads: CASSEGGPPSGGYTF. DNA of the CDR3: TGTGCCAGCAGTGAAGGGGGCCCGCCATCGGGTGGCTACACCTTC.

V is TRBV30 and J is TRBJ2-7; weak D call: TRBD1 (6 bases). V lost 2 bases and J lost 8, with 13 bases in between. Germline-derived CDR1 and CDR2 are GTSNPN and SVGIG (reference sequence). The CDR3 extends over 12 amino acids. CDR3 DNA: TGTGCCTGGAGTCCCACGACAGGAAAGCAGTACTTC. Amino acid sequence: CAWSPTTGKQYF.

CDR3 in DNA: TGTGCCAGCAGCTTAGCGGGACAGGGCTCCCTCTATGGCTACACCTTC. Encoded protein: CASSLAGQGSLYGYTF. The gene calls are TRBV7-9 and TRBJ1-2; 9 nucleotides match TRBD1. V lost 0 bases and J lost 4; bases outside the gene matches: 6. The CDR3 has 16 amino acids. Germline CDR1 is SEHNR and CDR2 is FQNEAQ (reference sequence).

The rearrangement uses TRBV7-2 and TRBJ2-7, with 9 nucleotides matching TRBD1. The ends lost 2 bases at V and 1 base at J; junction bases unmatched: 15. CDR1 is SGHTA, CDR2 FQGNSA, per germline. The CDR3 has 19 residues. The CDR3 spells CASSLTLSLWTGASYEQYF. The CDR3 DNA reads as TGTGCCAGCAGCTTAACCTTATCTTTATGGACAGGGGCTTCCTACGAGCAGTACTTC.

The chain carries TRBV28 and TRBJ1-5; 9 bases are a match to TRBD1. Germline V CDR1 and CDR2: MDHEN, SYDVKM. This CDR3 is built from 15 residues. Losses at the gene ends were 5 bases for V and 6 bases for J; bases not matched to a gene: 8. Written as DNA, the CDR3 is TGTGCCAGCAGTCAACCGGGACAGGGCCGTCAGCCCCAGCATTTT. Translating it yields CASSQPGQGRQPQHF.

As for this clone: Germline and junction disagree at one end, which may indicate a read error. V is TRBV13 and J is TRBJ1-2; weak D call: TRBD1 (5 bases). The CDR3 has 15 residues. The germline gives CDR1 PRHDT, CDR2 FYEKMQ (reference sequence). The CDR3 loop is CASSYRDPGDYGYIF. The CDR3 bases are TGTGCCAGCAGCTACCGGGACCCCGGGGACTATGGCTACATCTTC.

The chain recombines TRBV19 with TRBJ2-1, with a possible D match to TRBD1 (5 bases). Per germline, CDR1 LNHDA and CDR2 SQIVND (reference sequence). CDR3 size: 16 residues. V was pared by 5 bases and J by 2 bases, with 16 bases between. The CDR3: CASSPPFPGTYNEQFF. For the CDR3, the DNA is TGTGCCAGTAGTCCCCCCTTTCCAGGGACCTACAATGAGCAGTTCTTC.

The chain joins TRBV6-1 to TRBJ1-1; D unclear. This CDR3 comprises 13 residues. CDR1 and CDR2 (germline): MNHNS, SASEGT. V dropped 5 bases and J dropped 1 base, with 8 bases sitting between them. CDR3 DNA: TGTGCCAGCAGTTCAACATCGAACACTGAAGCTTTCTTT. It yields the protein CASSSTSNTEAFF.

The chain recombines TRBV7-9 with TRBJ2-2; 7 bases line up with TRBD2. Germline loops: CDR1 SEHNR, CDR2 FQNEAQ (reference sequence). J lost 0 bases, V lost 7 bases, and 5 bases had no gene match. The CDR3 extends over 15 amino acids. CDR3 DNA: TGTGCCAGCATGAGCGGGATTGCGAACACCGGGGAGCTGTTTTTT. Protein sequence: CASMSGIANTGELFF. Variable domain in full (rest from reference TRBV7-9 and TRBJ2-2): DTGVSQNPRHKITKRGQNVTFRCDPISEHNRLYWYRQTLGQGPEFLTYFQNEAQLEKSRLLSDRFSAERPKGSFSTLEIQRTEQGDSAMYLCASMSGIANTGELFFGEGSRLTVL.

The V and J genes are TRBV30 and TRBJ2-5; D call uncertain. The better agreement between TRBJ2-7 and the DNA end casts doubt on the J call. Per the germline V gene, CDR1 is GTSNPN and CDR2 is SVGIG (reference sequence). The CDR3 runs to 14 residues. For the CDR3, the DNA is TGTGCCTGCCTACGGACGGCTTTCTCCTACGAGCAGTACTTC. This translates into CACLRTAFSYEQYF.

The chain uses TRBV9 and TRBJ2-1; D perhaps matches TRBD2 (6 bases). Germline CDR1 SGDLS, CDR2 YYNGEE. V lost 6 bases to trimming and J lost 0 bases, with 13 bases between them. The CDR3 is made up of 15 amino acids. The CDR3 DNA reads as TGTGCCAGCACCTTCATTAGCGGCTCCTACAATGAGCAGTTCTTC. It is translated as CASTFISGSYNEQFF.